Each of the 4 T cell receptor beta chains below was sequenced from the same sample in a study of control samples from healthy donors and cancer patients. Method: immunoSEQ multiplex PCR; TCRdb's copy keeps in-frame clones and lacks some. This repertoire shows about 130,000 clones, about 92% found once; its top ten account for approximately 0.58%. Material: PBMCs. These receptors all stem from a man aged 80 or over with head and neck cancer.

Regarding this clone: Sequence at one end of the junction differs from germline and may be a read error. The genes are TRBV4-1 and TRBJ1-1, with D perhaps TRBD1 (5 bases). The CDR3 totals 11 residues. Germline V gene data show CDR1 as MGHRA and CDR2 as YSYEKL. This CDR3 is CASSHRDYPTF. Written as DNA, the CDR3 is TGCGCCAGCAGCCACAGGGATTACCCCACCTTT.

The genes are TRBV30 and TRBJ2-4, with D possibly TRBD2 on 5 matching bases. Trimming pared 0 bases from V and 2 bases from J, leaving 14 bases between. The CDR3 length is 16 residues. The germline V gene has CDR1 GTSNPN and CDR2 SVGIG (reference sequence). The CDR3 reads CAWSVRGSAPKNIQYF. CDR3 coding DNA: TGTGCCTGGAGTGTACGGGGTAGTGCTCCCAAAAACATTCAGTACTTC.

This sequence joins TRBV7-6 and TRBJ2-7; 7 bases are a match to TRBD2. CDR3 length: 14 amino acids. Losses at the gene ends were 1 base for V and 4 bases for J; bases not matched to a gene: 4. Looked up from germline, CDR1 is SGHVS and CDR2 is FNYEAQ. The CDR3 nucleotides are TGTGCCAGCAGCTTAGGGCTAGCGGATTACGAGCAGTACTTC. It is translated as CASSLGLADYEQYF. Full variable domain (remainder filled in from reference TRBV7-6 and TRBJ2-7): GAGVSQSPRYKVTKRGQDVALRCDPISGHVSLYWYRQALGQGPEFLTYFNYEAQQDKSGLPNDRFSAERPEGSISTLTIQRTEQRDSAMYRCASSLGLADYEQYFGPGTRLTVT.

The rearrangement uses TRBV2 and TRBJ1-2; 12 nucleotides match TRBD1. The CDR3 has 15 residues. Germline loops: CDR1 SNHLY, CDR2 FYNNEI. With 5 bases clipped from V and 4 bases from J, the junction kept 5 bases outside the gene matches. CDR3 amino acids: CASSSPGQGAYGYTF. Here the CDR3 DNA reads TGTGCCAGCAGTTCTCCGGGACAGGGGGCCTATGGCTACACCTTC.